The text below deals with one T cell receptor (beta chain). What it recognizes is unknown. The data belong to a study of graft-versus-host responses after intestinal transplantation. Study as a whole: Multivisceral, liver-intestinal, or isolated intestinal grafts were transplanted into recipients. Induction using anti-thymocyte globulin, followed by tacrolimus and steroids for 2 to 4 years, was given to all recipients.

General observations from the study: Association was observed between peak circulating GvH clone levels and early post-transplant HvG declines. Recipient marrow harbored GvH clones, some of which surfaced first in ileum or blood.

The repertoire was sequenced with immunoSEQ multiplex PCR; TCRdb's copy has only in-frame clones and lacks some. The sample includes approximately 110,000 clones, around 90% of them seen just once. Germline V gene lookup returns CDR1 SGHNT and CDR2 YYREEE (reference sequence). V shed 1 base, J shed 0 bases, and the junction held 12 bases outside the gene matches. CDR3 size: 20 residues. The source is a human donor who was the organ donor for an intestinal transplant. This chain joins TRBV5-4 and TRBJ2-7, with TRBD2 matching over 14 bases. The specimen was unstimulated CD4+ T cells sorted from spleen or lymph node cells, collected before transplant. The CDR3 nucleotides read TGTGCCAGCAGCTTGATATTTCCGGGACTAGCGGGAGAGAACTCCTACGAGCAGTACTTC. It codes for CASSLIFPGLAGENSYEQYF.